This T cell receptor beta chain derives from a study of blood T cell repertoires in COVID-19. Looking at the study overall: Acute and convalescent COVID-19 samples came from the United States, Italy and Spain. Sample material is recorded as cDNA or gDNA derived from T cells, B-cell-depleted T cells, or PBMCs.

Per the authors' pipeline: Estimation of nucleated cell counts was performed using reference gene primer amplification. Generated by immunoSEQ multiplex PCR, the TCRdb table keeps only in-frame clones and is missing some. V and J calls plus clone size are reproduced from that table; the DNA served to infer D and trimming. The table lists 190,000 or so clones, around 90% of them singletons. CDR1 and CDR2 (germline): MGHRA, YSYEKL. V shed 4 bases and J 6 bases; nucleotides not matched to a gene: 9. CDR3 length equals 18 residues. V and J are TRBV4-1 and TRBJ2-1; 16 bases are shared with TRBD2. Sequenced: peripheral blood. The sequence was collected from a man aged 40-50 years with active or convalescent COVID-19. The CDR3 DNA reads as TGCGCCAGCAGCCGGGGACTAGCGGGGGGGACCAGGGGCAATGAGCAGTTCTTC. Protein sequence: CASSRGLAGGTRGNEQFF.